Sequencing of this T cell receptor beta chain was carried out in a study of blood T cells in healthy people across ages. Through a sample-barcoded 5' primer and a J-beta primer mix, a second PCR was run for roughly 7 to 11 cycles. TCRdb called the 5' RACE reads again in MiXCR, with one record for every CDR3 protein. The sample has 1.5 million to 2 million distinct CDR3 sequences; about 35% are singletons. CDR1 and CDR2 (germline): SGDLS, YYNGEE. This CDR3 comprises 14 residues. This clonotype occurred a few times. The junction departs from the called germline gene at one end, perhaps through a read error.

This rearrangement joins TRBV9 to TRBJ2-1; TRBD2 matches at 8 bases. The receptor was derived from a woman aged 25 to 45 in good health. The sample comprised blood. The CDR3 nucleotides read TGTGCCAGCGGCGTGTCGGGGGGGCCGTCTGAGCAGTTCTTC. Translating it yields CASGVSGGPSEQFF.